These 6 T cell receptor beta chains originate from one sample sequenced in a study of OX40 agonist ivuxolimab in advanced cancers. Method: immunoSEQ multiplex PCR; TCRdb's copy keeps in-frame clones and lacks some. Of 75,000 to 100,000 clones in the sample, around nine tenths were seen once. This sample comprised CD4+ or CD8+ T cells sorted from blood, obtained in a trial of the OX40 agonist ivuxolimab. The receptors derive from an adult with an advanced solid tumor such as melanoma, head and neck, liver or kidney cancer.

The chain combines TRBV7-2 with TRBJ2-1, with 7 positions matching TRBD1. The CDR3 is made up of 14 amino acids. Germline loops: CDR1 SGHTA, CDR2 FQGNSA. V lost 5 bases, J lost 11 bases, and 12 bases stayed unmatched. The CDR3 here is CASSPWTGLIKQFF. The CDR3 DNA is TGTGCCAGCAGCCCATGGACAGGATTAATTAAGCAGTTCTTC. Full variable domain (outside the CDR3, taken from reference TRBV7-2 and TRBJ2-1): GAGVSQSPSNKVTEKGKDVELRCDPISGHTALYWYRQSLGQGLEFLIYFQGNSAPDKSGLPSDRFSAERTGGSVSTLTIQRTQQEDSAVYLCASSPWTGLIKQFFGPGTRLTVL.

The CDR3 loop is CASSLGGLQPQHF. The CDR3 DNA reads as TGTGCCAGCAGCTTAGGAGGTTTACAGCCCCAGCATTTT. The V and J genes are TRBV11-3 and TRBJ1-5, with D unclear. V was cut by 1 base and J by 7 bases, with 8 bases left in between. This CDR3 contains 13 residues. Germline values: CDR1 SGHNT, CDR2 YENEEA.

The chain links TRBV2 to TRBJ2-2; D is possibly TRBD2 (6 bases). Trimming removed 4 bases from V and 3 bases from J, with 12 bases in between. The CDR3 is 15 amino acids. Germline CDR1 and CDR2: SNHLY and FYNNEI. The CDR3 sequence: CASSAESGDTGELFF. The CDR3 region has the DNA TGTGCCAGCAGTGCGGAGTCGGGAGACACCGGGGAGCTGTTTTTT.

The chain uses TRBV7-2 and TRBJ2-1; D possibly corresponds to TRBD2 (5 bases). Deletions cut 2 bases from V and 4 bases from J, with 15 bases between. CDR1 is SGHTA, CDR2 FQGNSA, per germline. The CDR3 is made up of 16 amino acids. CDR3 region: CASSLSVRAEYNEQFF. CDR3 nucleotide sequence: TGTGCCAGCAGCTTATCGGTTCGAGCGGAATACAATGAGCAGTTCTTC.

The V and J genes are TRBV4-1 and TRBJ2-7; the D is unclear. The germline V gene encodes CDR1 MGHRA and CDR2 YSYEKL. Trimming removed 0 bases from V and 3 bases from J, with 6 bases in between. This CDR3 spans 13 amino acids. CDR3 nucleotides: TGCGCCAGCAGCCAAGATTCGAGCTACGAGCAGTACTTC. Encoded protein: CASSQDSSYEQYF.

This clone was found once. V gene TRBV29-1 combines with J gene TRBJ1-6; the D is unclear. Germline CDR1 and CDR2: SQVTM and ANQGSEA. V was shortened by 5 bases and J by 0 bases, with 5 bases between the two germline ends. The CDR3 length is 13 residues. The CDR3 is CSVRSSYNSPLHF. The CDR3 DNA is TGCAGCGTTAGGAGCTCCTATAATTCACCCCTCCACTTT.